These 27 T cell receptor beta chains came from one sample sequenced in a study of blood T cell repertoires in COVID-19. The protocol was immunoSEQ multiplex PCR, while the TCRdb copy is restricted to in-frame clones and leaves out a portion. This table has around 130,000 clones, about four fifths appearing once. Sequenced material: peripheral blood. The receptors originated from an elderly woman with acute or convalescent COVID-19.

The chain recombines TRBV7-9 with TRBJ2-1; possibly TRBD2 for D (6 bases). Germline V lookup: CDR1 SEHNR, CDR2 FQNEAQ (reference sequence). The CDR3 is made up of 12 amino acids. V lost 5 bases to trimming and J lost 10 bases, with 12 bases between them. CDR3 bases: TGTGCCAGCAGCCAAACGGGAGACGAGCAGTTCTTC. Its translation is CASSQTGDEQFF.

The V gene is TRBV7-9, the J gene TRBJ1-4; a weak D match, TRBD1 (5 bases). The germline CDR1 and CDR2 sequences are SEHNR and FQNEAQ (reference sequence). The germline V and J ends were trimmed by 5 bases and 0 bases, with 13 bases remaining between them. This CDR3 has 16 amino acids. The CDR3 reads CASSGAAAATNEKLFF. The CDR3 coding sequence is TGTGCCAGCAGCGGGGCGGCGGCAGCAACTAATGAAAAACTGTTTTTT.

This clone was recorded a few times. The chain recombines TRBV6-2 or TRBV6-3 with TRBJ2-5, with 8 nucleotides matching TRBD2. V gave up 2 bases and J gave up 4 bases; unmatched junction bases: 9. In germline, CDR1 is MNHEY, CDR2 SVGEGT. The CDR3 has 16 residues. CDR3 DNA: TGTGCCAGCAGTTACAGGAGCGGGAGCTCAGGAGAGACCCAGTACTTC. It encodes CASSYRSGSSGETQYF.

The CDR3 loop reads CASRPHPGTSGKRTNEQFF. As DNA, the CDR3 is TGTGCCAGCAGACCCCATCCCGGGACTAGCGGGAAGAGGACCAATGAGCAGTTCTTC. The V gene is TRBV2, the J gene TRBJ2-1, with 13 bases lining up with TRBD2. Germline values: CDR1 SNHLY, CDR2 FYNNEI. The CDR3 covers 19 residues. The junction had 17 bases not matched to a gene; V was cut back by 6 bases and J by 6 bases.

The rearrangement joins TRBV7-2 to TRBJ2-7; TRBD2 aligns across 10 bases. Germline V gene sequence: CDR1 SGHTA, CDR2 FQGNSA. Unmatched junction bases numbered 12, after V lost 4 bases and J lost 6 bases. CDR3 length: 16 amino acids. DNA for the CDR3: TGTGCCAGCAGCTCCCCGATTAGCGGGGGGATTTTCGAGCAGTACTTC. It is translated as CASSSPISGGIFEQYF.

This rearrangement joins TRBV5-1 to TRBJ2-3; 9 nucleotides agree with TRBD1. The V and J ends lost 4 bases and 2 bases, in that order; junction bases with no gene match: 8. Germline loops: CDR1 SGHRS, CDR2 YFSETQ. The CDR3 length is 16 residues. CDR3 bases: TGCGCCAGCAGCCTAAGCCGGGACAGGGCCACAGATACGCAGTATTTT. Encoded protein: CASSLSRDRATDTQYF.

This clone was recorded only once. This rearrangement joins TRBV11-2 to TRBJ1-1, with D uncertain. Trimming shortened V by 5 bases and J by 6 bases, and 19 bases separated the two germline ends. Germline assignment: CDR1 SGHAT and CDR2 FQNNGV. The CDR3 runs to 15 residues. The CDR3 DNA reads TGTGCCAGCAGCCCAGAAGTAGCTACTAACGCTGAAGCTTTCTTT. Protein: CASSPEVATNAEAFF.

V usage is TRBV6-4 and J usage is TRBJ2-1; TRBD2 matches 13 bases. From germline, CDR1 is MRHNA and CDR2 SNTAGT. The J segment lost 6 bases and the V segment lost 2 bases, leaving 7 bases of the junction unmatched. CDR3 size: 17 residues. CDR3 protein: CASSDTTLAGGLNEQFF. The CDR3 region has the DNA TGTGCCAGCAGTGACACAACACTAGCGGGGGGGCTCAATGAGCAGTTCTTC.

This chain uses TRBV13 with TRBJ1-1; 7 nucleotides align to TRBD1. CDR1 is PRHDT, CDR2 FYEKMQ, per germline (reference sequence). V gave up 4 bases and J gave up 5 bases; unmatched junction bases: 10. The CDR3 has 15 amino acids. For the CDR3, the DNA is TGTGCCAGCAGCTCCTCTTCCCGGGGACAGACTGAAGCTTTCTTT. It codes for CASSSSSRGQTEAFF.

This clone was counted a single time. The gene calls are TRBV5-1 and TRBJ1-3, with 9 nucleotides matching TRBD1. This CDR3 comprises 15 residues. With 3 bases clipped from V and 3 bases from J, the junction kept 4 bases outside the gene matches. Germline V gives CDR1 SGHRS, CDR2 YFSETQ. This chain's CDR3 is CASSSQGARGNTIYF. CDR3 DNA sequence: TGCGCCAGCAGCTCACAGGGGGCGCGTGGAAACACCATATATTTT.

The genes are TRBV2 and TRBJ1-6; a weak D match, TRBD1 (5 bases). The germline V gene encodes CDR1 SNHLY and CDR2 FYNNEI. The CDR3 totals 15 residues. Between the trimmed V and J ends, which lost 5 bases and 7 bases, there was a span of 15 bases. This CDR3 is CASSTGVLPNSPLHF. CDR3 DNA sequence: TGTGCCAGCAGTACAGGTGTACTACCAAATTCACCCCTCCACTTT.

This rearrangement joins TRBV5-1 to TRBJ2-5; 11 positions agree with TRBD2. The V gene end was trimmed by 4 bases and the J gene end by 3 bases; junction bases not matched to a gene: 2. The V gene's germline CDR1 is SGHRS and CDR2 YFSETQ. The CDR3 consists of 14 residues. CDR3 DNA sequence: TGCGCCAGCAGCAAGGGACTAGCGGAAGAGACCCAGTACTTC. This codes for CASSKGLAEETQYF.

The rearrangement uses TRBV7-9 and TRBJ2-7, with 10 bases lining up with TRBD2. The germline V gene encodes CDR1 SEHNR and CDR2 FQNEAQ (reference sequence). This CDR3 has 15 amino acids. V was clipped by 5 bases and J by 2 bases; unmatched bases: 6. CDR3 sequence: CASSSGTSAAYEQYF. The CDR3 DNA is TGTGCCAGCAGCAGCGGGACTAGCGCCGCCTACGAGCAGTACTTC. The full variable domain, rest sourced from reference TRBV7-9 and TRBJ2-7, is DTGVSQNPRHKITKRGQNVTFRCDPISEHNRLYWYRQTLGQGPEFLTYFQNEAQLEKSRLLSDRFSAERPKGSFSTLEIQRTEQGDSAMYLCASSSGTSAAYEQYFGPGTRLTVT.

This chain joins TRBV7-2 and TRBJ1-4, with 9 bases identical to TRBD1. After removal of 6 bases from V and 6 bases from J, the junction contained 5 bases not matched to a gene. The CDR3 has 14 residues. Germline loops: CDR1 SGHTA, CDR2 FQGNSA. The CDR3 here is CASRGQGWYEKLFF. The CDR3 bases are TGTGCCAGCAGGGGACAGGGATGGTATGAAAAACTGTTTTTT.

This clone was detected only once. This chain joins TRBV30 and TRBJ1-1, with D hard to call. Germline V CDR1 and CDR2: GTSNPN, SVGIG (reference sequence). Trimming shortened V by 3 bases and J by 3 bases, and 11 bases separated the two germline ends. The CDR3 spans 13 residues. CDR3 sequence reads: CAWSPHEDTEAFF. CDR3 nucleotides: TGTGCCTGGAGCCCCCACGAGGACACTGAAGCTTTCTTT.

The CDR3 DNA follows: TGTGCCTGCTGGACTAACTCCGGGACAGGGAACTACGAGCAGTACTTC. Translation: CACWTNSGTGNYEQYF. The chain recombines TRBV30 with TRBJ2-7, with 9 positions matching TRBD1. This CDR3 has 16 amino acids. J lost 3 bases, V lost 6 bases, and 15 bases had no gene match. CDR1 is GTSNPN, CDR2 SVGIG, per germline (reference sequence).

The CDR3, as DNA: TGCGCCAGCAGCTTACTAGCGGGAGCTCTGTTAGAGACCCAGTACTTC. It specifies CASSLLAGALLETQYF. This chain uses TRBV5-1 with TRBJ2-5, with 11 positions matching TRBD2. The germline CDR1 and CDR2 sequences are SGHRS and YFSETQ. J was trimmed by 4 bases and V by 2 bases; bases with no gene match: 7. The CDR3 contains 16 residues.

The V gene is TRBV7-8, the J gene TRBJ1-6, with 7 bases that match TRBD1. V lost 2 bases and J lost 6; bases outside the gene matches: 13. Per the germline V gene, CDR1 is SGHVS and CDR2 is FQNEAQ. The CDR3 has 18 amino acids. CDR3: CASSLISAGQRVNSPLHF. In nucleotides, the CDR3 is TGTGCCAGCAGCTTAATATCGGCGGGACAGCGAGTTAATTCACCCCTCCACTTT.

The sample holds one count of this clone. The J gene is TRBJ2-5, the V gene TRBV5-1, with 15 bases matching TRBD2. CDR1 and CDR2 from the germline V gene are SGHRS and YFSETQ. V trimming: 0 bases; J trimming: 5 bases; junction bases outside the gene matches: 5. The CDR3 length is 17 residues. The CDR3 is CASSLGGLAGGPETQYF. As DNA, the CDR3 is TGCGCCAGCAGCTTGGGAGGACTAGCGGGGGGGCCGGAGACCCAGTACTTC.

By its share, this clone is medium-sized (0.01 to 0.1%). The chain has TRBV29-1 and TRBJ2-7; perhaps TRBD1 as D (6 bases). CDR3 length equals 12 residues. Trimming pared 4 bases from V and 2 bases from J, leaving 9 bases between. The V gene's germline CDR1 is SQVTM and CDR2 ANQGSEA. The CDR3, as DNA: TGCAGCGTTGCTGGGGGCACCTACGAGCAGTACTTC. Its protein is CSVAGGTYEQYF.

This sequence joins TRBV30 and TRBJ2-2; D may be TRBD2 (5 bases). This CDR3 comprises 13 residues. Germline assignment: CDR1 GTSNPN and CDR2 SVGIG (reference sequence). Trimming took off 8 bases at V and 4 bases at J, with 14 bases between the two ends. The CDR3 spells CALSGMGTGELFF. The CDR3 coding sequence is TGTGCCCTTTCGGGAATGGGCACCGGGGAGCTGTTTTTT.

This clone was detected only a few times. The chain joins TRBV19 to TRBJ2-2, with 9 bases identical to TRBD2. With 9 bases clipped from V and 4 bases from J, the junction kept 15 bases outside the gene matches. Germline CDR1 LNHDA, CDR2 SQIVND (reference sequence). The CDR3 extends over 17 amino acids. Here the CDR3 reads CASTRGSGSYVTGELFF. CDR3 nucleotides: TGTGCCAGCACTAGGGGTAGCGGGAGTTACGTCACCGGGGAGCTGTTTTTT.

The chain uses TRBV5-5 and TRBJ2-7, with TRBD1 matching over 10 bases. V shed 2 bases, J shed 2 bases, and the junction held 7 bases outside the gene matches. CDR3 length equals 16 residues. Germline V gene data show CDR1 as SGHKS and CDR2 as YYEKEE (reference sequence). In DNA, the CDR3 is TGTGCCAGCAGCTTAGGCCCAGACAGGGGGCCCTACGAGCAGTACTTC. Translation gives CASSLGPDRGPYEQYF. Full variable domain (missing parts from reference TRBV5-5 and TRBJ2-7): DAGVTQSPTHLIKTRGQQVTLRCSPISGHKSVSWYQQVLGQGPQFIFQYYEKEERGRGNFPDRFSARQFPNYSSELNVNALLLGDSALYLCASSLGPDRGPYEQYFGPGTRLTVT.

The rearrangement links TRBV19 to TRBJ2-7, with a possible D match to TRBD2 (5 bases). The CDR3 loop spans 16 amino acids. V lost 6 bases and J lost 2, with 20 bases in between. Germline V CDR1 and CDR2: LNHDA, SQIVND (reference sequence). The CDR3 DNA follows: TGTGCCAGTAGCCCTACAGACCTAGCCGCTCCCTACGAGCAGTACTTC. Translation: CASSPTDLAAPYEQYF.

This chain connects TRBV3-1 (or the pseudogene TRBV3-2) to TRBJ1-5; D remains unclear. With 0 bases removed from V and 4 bases from J, the gap between germline ends came to 10 bases. Germline CDR1 and CDR2: LGHDT and YNNKEL (reference sequence). This CDR3 has 15 residues. The CDR3 protein is CASSQDVGQNQPQHF. The DNA of the CDR3 is TGTGCCAGCAGCCAAGATGTTGGCCAGAATCAGCCCCAGCATTTT.

The chain couples TRBV7-8 to TRBJ2-3; D may be TRBD2 (5 bases). CDR1 SGHVS and CDR2 FQNEAQ come from the germline V gene. The length of the CDR3 is 15 residues. Trimming removed 3 bases at V and 2 bases at J, with 12 bases between. The CDR3 nucleotides are TGTGCCAGCAGCTTCGAGGGAAAGGACACAGATACGCAGTATTTT. Protein sequence: CASSFEGKDTDTQYF. The full variable domain, with the rest looked up from reference TRBV7-8 and TRBJ2-3, is GAGVSQSPRYKVAKRGQDVALRCDPISGHVSLFWYQQALGQGPEFLTYFQNEAQLDKSGLPSDRFFAERPEGSVSTLKIQRTQQEDSAVYLCASSFEGKDTDTQYFGPGTRLTVL.

V is TRBV30 and J is TRBJ2-3; TRBD2 might be the D (6 bases). With 3 bases removed from V and 0 bases from J, the gap between germline ends came to 10 bases. CDR3 length: 14 residues. In germline, CDR1 is GTSNPN, CDR2 SVGIG (reference sequence). CDR3 sequence (DNA): TGTGCCTGGAGGTCGGGGACTAGCACAGATACGCAGTATTTT. It translates to CAWRSGTSTDTQYF.